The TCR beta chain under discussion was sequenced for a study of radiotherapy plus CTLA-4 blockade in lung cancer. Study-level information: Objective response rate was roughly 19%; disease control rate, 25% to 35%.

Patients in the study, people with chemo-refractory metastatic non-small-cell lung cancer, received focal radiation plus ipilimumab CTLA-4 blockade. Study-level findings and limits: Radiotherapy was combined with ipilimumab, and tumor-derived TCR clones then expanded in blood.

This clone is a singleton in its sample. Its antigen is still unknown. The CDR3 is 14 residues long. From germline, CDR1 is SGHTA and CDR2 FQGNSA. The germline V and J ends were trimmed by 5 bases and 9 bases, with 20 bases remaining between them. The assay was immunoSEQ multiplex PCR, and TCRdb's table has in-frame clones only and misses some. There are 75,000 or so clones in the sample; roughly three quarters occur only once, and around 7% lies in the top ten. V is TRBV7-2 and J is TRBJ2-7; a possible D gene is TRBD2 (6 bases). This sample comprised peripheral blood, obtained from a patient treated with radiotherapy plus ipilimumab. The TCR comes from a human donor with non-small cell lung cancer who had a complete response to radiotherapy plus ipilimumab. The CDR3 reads CASSPEGLILRQYF. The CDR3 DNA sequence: TGTGCCAGCAGCCCAGAAGGACTAATCTTAAGGCAGTACTTC.